This TCR beta chain is from a study of T cell responses to AZD1222 COVID-19 vaccine. Overall study results and limits: Spike as a whole was targeted by vaccine-associated CD4 TCRs, dominant at 160-218 and 743-854. Donors, mostly white British, included more females; clonal diversity was possibly underestimated. Spike-specific TCR breadth and depth both grew after two AZD1222 doses. Sampled repertoires all dated from after the peak T cell response.

Notes on this clone: Its target is not known.

Trimming cost V 1 base and J 7 bases, with 10 bases left between them. Germline V gene data show CDR1 as SEHNR and CDR2 as FQNEAQ (reference sequence). This CDR3 region has 13 residues. Sequenced by immunoSEQ multiplex PCR; TCRdb stores in-frame clones only, minus some. The sample has roughly 150,000 clones; approximately 90% are singletons. The material was peripheral blood, obtained 28 days after the second AZD1222 dose. The clonotype originates from an adult who received the AZD1222 COVID-19 vaccine. This chain links TRBV7-9 with TRBJ1-2; D not certain. The CDR3 here is CASSLESSGGYTF. CDR3 in DNA: TGTGCCAGCAGCTTAGAGAGCTCCGGTGGCTACACCTTC.